These 5 T cell receptor beta chains originate from one sample sequenced in a study of cytomegalovirus exposure and HLA in healthy donors. The PCR contained 60 Vbeta and 13 Jbeta primers. The protocol was immunoSEQ multiplex PCR, while the TCRdb copy is restricted to in-frame clones and leaves out a portion. The repertoire has fewer than 350,000 clones, about 90% of them found once; the top ten carry more than 2%. Sample: PBMCs. The receptors shown here come from a woman under 30 in good health and CMV-seronegative.

This sequence joins TRBV13 and TRBJ1-3; D is ambiguous. The V gene lost 1 base and the J gene lost 11 bases, with 9 bases spanning the gap. CDR3 length equals 12 residues. Germline CDR1 PRHDT, CDR2 FYEKMQ (reference sequence). The CDR3: CASSLDLDSIYF. For the CDR3, the DNA is TGTGCCAGCAGCTTAGATCTGGACTCCATATATTTT.

The chain recombines TRBV5-1 with TRBJ2-3, with 9 bases aligning to TRBD1. V lost 4 bases and J lost 2; bases outside the gene matches: 5. Looked up from germline, CDR1 is SGHRS and CDR2 is YFSETQ. The CDR3 is 15 amino acids. The CDR3 nucleotides are TGCGCCAGCAGCCGGGGACAGGGCAACACAGATACGCAGTATTTT. Protein sequence: CASSRGQGNTDTQYF.

The gene calls are TRBV4-1 and TRBJ1-1; D is possibly TRBD1 (6 bases). The CDR3 spans 15 residues. Germline CDR1 reads MGHRA; CDR2 reads YSYEKL. Trimming shortened V by 0 bases and J by 6 bases, and 14 bases separated the two germline ends. This CDR3 reads CASSQDTHEGAEAFF. The CDR3 nucleotides read TGCGCCAGCAGCCAAGACACCCATGAGGGGGCTGAAGCTTTCTTT.

The genes are TRBV5-4 and TRBJ2-1, with D perhaps TRBD2 (6 bases). The CDR3 extends over 15 amino acids. The V end was cut by 4 bases, the J end by 5 bases, with 16 bases between. CDR1 SGHNT and CDR2 YYREEE come from the germline V gene (reference sequence). CDR3 loop: CASSPSGALNNEQFF. The CDR3 DNA follows: TGTGCCAGCAGCCCCTCGGGAGCGCTGAACAATGAGCAGTTCTTC. The whole variable domain, filled in from reference TRBV5-4 and TRBJ2-1, reads ETGVTQSPTHLIKTRGQQVTLRCSSQSGHNTVSWYQQALGQGPQFIFQYYREEENGRGNFPPRFSGLQFPNYSSELNVNALELDDSALYLCASSPSGALNNEQFFGPGTRLTVL.

The rearrangement links TRBV21-1 to TRBJ2-7; the D segment call TRBD2 is taken from the table without a DNA check. TRBV21-1 is deemed a pseudogene. There are 21 residues in the CDR3. This chain's CDR3 is CASSKESVQGRLAGVLYEQYF. The CDR3 DNA is TGTGCCAGCAGCAAAGAATCAGTTCAGGGTCGGCTAGCGGGGGTCCTCTACGAGCAGTACTTC.